A single sample is the source of the 25 T cell receptor beta chains below, sequenced in a study of T cell repertoires in cytomegalovirus infection. TCRdb used MiXCR to reprocess the reads, holding one entry per CDR3 protein. The profile covers roughly 220,000 distinct CDR3 sequences, with 35% to 40% appearing a single time and around 60% taken by the ten largest. Their antigens remain unidentified. The sample was CD8+ T cells from cultured PBMCs, taken from culture after CMV antigen stimulation. Receptors originate from a human donor in good health (CMV status not recorded). Some clones in this sample may be carry-over from other donors' samples.

The chain couples TRBV7-6 to TRBJ2-7; D is perhaps TRBD2 (6 bases). This CDR3 contains 20 residues. Per the germline V gene, CDR1 is SGHVS and CDR2 is FNYEAQ. The V end was cut by 0 bases, the J end by 2 bases, with 26 bases between. The CDR3 is CASSLASVTVSGVAPYEQYF. The CDR3 DNA follows: TGTGCCAGCAGCTTAGCGTCGGTTACCGTCTCGGGGGTAGCCCCCTACGAGCAGTACTTC. The variable domain in full, with the rest retrieved from reference TRBV7-6 and TRBJ2-7, is GAGVSQSPRYKVTKRGQDVALRCDPISGHVSLYWYRQALGQGPEFLTYFNYEAQQDKSGLPNDRFSAERPEGSISTLTIQRTEQRDSAMYRCASSLASVTVSGVAPYEQYFGPGTRLTVT.

Comments on this clonotype: A much bigger clone sits one base away, suggesting this may be a read error. The V and J genes are TRBV7-2 and TRBJ1-1, with D maybe TRBD1 (6 bases). The CDR3 contains 14 residues. The V gene's germline CDR1 is SGHTA and CDR2 FQGNSA. The CDR3 protein is CVSTPFVGADEAFF. In nucleotides, the CDR3 is TGTGTCAGCACCCCGTTTGTGGGGGCCGATGAAGCTTTCTTT. Together with reference TRBV7-2 and TRBJ1-1, the CDR3 gives the full variable domain: GAGVSQSPSNKVTEKGKDVELRCDPISGHTALYWYRQSLGQGLEFLIYFQGNSAPDKSGLPSDRFSAERTGGSVSTLTIQRTQQEDSAVYLCVSTPFVGADEAFFGQGTRLTVV.

The chain combines TRBV6-5 with TRBJ2-1; the match to TRBD1 covers 10 bases. The V gene's germline CDR1 is MNHEY and CDR2 SVGAGI. V lost 2 bases and J lost 0; bases outside the gene matches: 16. This CDR3 is 21 amino acids long. CDR3: CASSYEPGTGEKTSSYNEQFF. The CDR3 coding sequence is TGTGCCAGCAGTTACGAACCCGGGACAGGGGAAAAGACAAGCTCCTACAATGAGCAGTTCTTC.

The CDR3 spells CASSPGLAGEGGDTQYF. CDR3 nucleotide sequence: TGTGCCAGCAGTCCCGGACTAGCGGGAGAGGGAGGGGATACGCAGTATTTT. This chain connects TRBV28 to TRBJ2-3; 13 bases fit TRBD2. The CDR3 has 17 residues. Germline loops: CDR1 MDHEN, CDR2 SYDVKM. The J segment lost 6 bases and the V segment lost 5 bases, leaving 11 bases of the junction unmatched. Looking up the rest from reference TRBV28 and TRBJ2-3 gives the full variable domain: DVKVTQSSRYLVKRTGEKVFLECVQDMDHENMFWYRQDPGLGLRLIYFSYDVKMKEKGDIPEGYSVSREKKERFSLILESASTNQTSMYLCASSPGLAGEGGDTQYFGPGTRLTVL.

By proportion, this clonotype is medium-sized. The rearrangement links TRBV6-1 to TRBJ1-5; 7 bases align to TRBD1. Germline CDR1 reads MNHNS; CDR2 reads SASEGT. The CDR3 consists of 15 residues. V lost 1 base to trimming and J lost 6 bases; unmatched junction nucleotides: 6. The CDR3 region has the DNA TGTGCCAGCAGTGAAGAAGCAGGGGGGGTTCAGCCCCAGCATTTT. It specifies CASSEEAGGVQPQHF.

This clonotype was observed a handful of times. The rearrangement links TRBV12-3 or TRBV12-4 to TRBJ2-6; tentatively, D is TRBD1 (6 bases). Trimming left V 1 base short and J 0 bases short, with 16 bases between. The CDR3 sequence is 19 residues long. This CDR3 is CASSLETGSTSSGANVLTF. The DNA of the CDR3 is TGTGCCAGCAGTTTAGAGACAGGTTCAACAAGCTCTGGGGCCAACGTCCTGACTTTC.

The chain links TRBV20-1 to TRBJ1-1, with D hard to call. Per the germline V gene, CDR1 is DFQATT and CDR2 is SNEGSKA (reference sequence). Trimming took 1 base from V and 5 from J, leaving 8 bases between them. The CDR3 sequence is 12 residues long. The DNA of the CDR3 is TGCAGTGCTAGAGGTAGAGGGACTGAAGCTTTCTTT. Its protein is CSARGRGTEAFF.

This clonotype was observed a handful of times. V gene TRBV7-6 combines with J gene TRBJ2-7; 7 bases line up with TRBD2. This CDR3 spans 15 amino acids. V lost 5 bases and J lost 2; bases outside the gene matches: 9. The germline CDR1 and CDR2 sequences are SGHVS and FNYEAQ. The CDR3 loop reads CASSPLTSIPYEQYF. CDR3 bases: TGTGCCAGCAGCCCACTGACTAGCATCCCCTACGAGCAGTACTTC.

This clonotype was seen only a few times. This chain uses TRBV12-3 or TRBV12-4 with TRBJ2-1; D not resolved. The CDR3 is 15 amino acids. Trimming stripped 7 bases from V and 0 bases from J, with 13 bases between. The CDR3 DNA reads as TGTGCCAGCAATACTTACCAAAGCTCCTACAATGAGCAGTTCTTC. Amino acid sequence: CASNTYQSSYNEQFF.

This clonotype was found once. V gene TRBV7-9 combines with J gene TRBJ2-1; tentative D call: TRBD2 (6 bases). Trimming cost V 7 bases and J 0 bases, with 10 bases left between them. This CDR3 spans 14 amino acids. Germline assignment: CDR1 SEHNR and CDR2 FQNEAQ (reference sequence). CDR3 in DNA: TGTGCCAGCAACCGGGACTCCTCCTACAATGAGCAGTTCTTC. It specifies CASNRDSSYNEQFF.

This chain uses TRBV7-8 with TRBJ1-6; 9 nucleotides agree with TRBD1. Trimming cost V 1 base and J 7 bases; bases outside gene matches: 5. This CDR3 is built from 16 residues. The germline CDR1 and CDR2 sequences are SGHVS and FQNEAQ. DNA of the CDR3: TGTGCCAGCAGCTTAGGGACAGGGGCAGGGAATTCACCCCTCCACTTT. Translating gives CASSLGTGAGNSPLHF.

The rearrangement links TRBV7-9 to TRBJ1-1, with 8 bases fitting TRBD1. The CDR3 covers 14 residues. The germline gives CDR1 SEHNR, CDR2 FQNEAQ (reference sequence). Germline trimming cut 6 bases from V and 4 bases from J; bases unmatched to any gene: 7. CDR3 in DNA: TGTGCCAGCAGGGCCAGGGGGCGCGGCACTGAAGCTTTCTTT. The encoded protein is CASRARGRGTEAFF.

The chain couples TRBV5-4 to TRBJ2-7; 9 bases align to TRBD1. Per the germline V gene, CDR1 is SGHNT and CDR2 is YYREEE (reference sequence). The V segment lost 4 bases and the J segment 0 bases; nucleotides outside the gene matches: 8. The CDR3 is 16 residues long. The CDR3 spells CASSHGQGLYSYEQYF. The CDR3 bases are TGTGCCAGCAGCCACGGACAGGGGCTATACTCCTACGAGCAGTACTTC.

The chain uses TRBV7-2 and TRBJ2-7, with a weak D call TRBD2 (5 bases). Deletions cut 7 bases from V and 4 bases from J, with 23 bases between. The CDR3 spans 16 residues. The germline CDR1 and CDR2 sequences are SGHTA and FQGNSA. As DNA, the CDR3 is TGTGCCAGCACTTCTAGGACTCGGAATGGGCGGTACGAGCAGTACTTC. This encodes CASTSRTRNGRYEQYF.

This clonotype has just a few counts. This sequence joins TRBV12-3 or TRBV12-4 and TRBJ2-1; TRBD2 matches at 10 bases. J gave up 5 bases and V 8 bases, and 12 bases lay outside the gene matches. This CDR3 comprises 16 residues. The CDR3 loop is CASHELAGSEDNEQFF. The CDR3 bases are TGTGCCAGCCACGAACTAGCGGGATCGGAAGACAATGAGCAGTTCTTC.

The rearrangement joins TRBV24-1 to TRBJ2-7; the D gene is possibly TRBD1 (6 bases). Germline-derived CDR1 and CDR2 are KGHDR and SFDVKD. The CDR3 has 13 amino acids. V lost 9 bases and J 1 base, leaving 12 bases between the germline ends. CDR3 region: CATEDSFSYEQYF. The DNA of the CDR3 is TGTGCCACCGAGGACAGCTTTTCCTACGAGCAGTACTTC.

This rearrangement joins TRBV9 to TRBJ2-7; D not certain. The germline CDR1 and CDR2 sequences are SGDLS and YYNGEE. V lost 4 bases, J lost 3 bases, and 11 bases lay in between. CDR3 length: 13 residues. The CDR3 here is CASSPRADYEQYF. In nucleotides, the CDR3 is TGTGCCAGCAGCCCTAGGGCCGACTACGAGCAGTACTTC.

The CDR3 bases are TGTGCCAGCAGCTCTCGAGGGGGCGACTCCTACGAGCAGTACTTC. It specifies CASSSRGGDSYEQYF. The chain couples TRBV14 to TRBJ2-7; 7 bases are a match to TRBD1. There are 15 residues in the CDR3. V was clipped by 5 bases and J by 0 bases; unmatched bases: 7. The germline V gene encodes CDR1 SGHDN and CDR2 FVKESK.

CDR3 nucleotides: TGTGCCAGCAGTCAGTCTAGCGGTCCGAACACCGGGGAGCTGTTTTTT. Amino acids: CASSQSSGPNTGELFF. This chain uses TRBV27 with TRBJ2-2; TRBD2 matches 7 bases. The junction had 6 bases not matched to a gene; V was cut back by 5 bases and J by 0 bases. Germline-derived CDR1 and CDR2 are MNHEY and SMNVEV (reference sequence). CDR3 length: 16 amino acids.

This rearrangement joins TRBV12-3 or TRBV12-4 to TRBJ2-3; 9 bases match TRBD1. The V segment lost 5 bases and the J segment 4 bases; nucleotides outside the gene matches: 7. The CDR3 is made up of 15 amino acids. CDR3 protein: CASSRDRGRADTQYF. CDR3 DNA: TGTGCCAGCAGTCGCGACAGGGGGAGGGCAGATACGCAGTATTTT.

This rearrangement joins TRBV12-3 or TRBV12-4 to TRBJ1-5, with TRBD1 as a possible D gene (5 bases). This CDR3 has 16 amino acids. Trimming shortened V by 7 bases and J by 6 bases, and 22 bases separated the two germline ends. The CDR3 DNA reads TGTGCCAGCACCTGGGGGGGTAGGGCGGGCAGTCAGCCCCAGCATTTT. This codes for CASTWGGRAGSQPQHF.

V and J are TRBV6-1 and TRBJ2-7; D unclear. Germline V gene lookup returns CDR1 MNHNS and CDR2 SASEGT. V dropped 4 bases and J dropped 2 bases, with 15 bases sitting between them. CDR3 size: 15 residues. The CDR3 here is CASSGAGSLPYEQYF. As DNA, the CDR3 is TGTGCCAGCAGTGGCGCCGGGTCTTTGCCCTACGAGCAGTACTTC.

The chain recombines TRBV9 with TRBJ2-1, with 8 bases lining up with TRBD2. J lost 5 bases, V lost 7 bases, and 8 bases had no gene match. This CDR3 has 14 residues. Germline V lookup: CDR1 SGDLS, CDR2 YYNGEE. CDR3 protein: CASSRAGGNNEQFF. CDR3 nucleotide sequence: TGTGCCAGCTCACGGGCGGGGGGTAACAATGAGCAGTTCTTC. Filled out from reference TRBV9 and TRBJ2-1, the complete variable domain reads DSGVTQTPKHLITATGQRVTLRCSPRSGDLSVYWYQQSLDQGLQFLIQYYNGEERAKGNILERFSAQQFPDLHSELNLSSLELGDSALYFCASSRAGGNNEQFFGPGTRLTVL.

The chain links TRBV7-9 to TRBJ2-4; 7 nucleotides match TRBD1. Germline CDR1 is SEHNR and CDR2 is FQNEAQ (reference sequence). This CDR3 contains 12 residues. Trimming took 3 bases from V and 13 from J; bases not matched to a gene: 6. The CDR3 loop reads CASSLGQREQYF. The CDR3 DNA is TGTGCCAGCAGCTTGGGACAGAGAGAACAGTACTTC.

This clonotype has at least ten counts. The chain couples TRBV14 to TRBJ2-1; no definite D call. The CDR3 is 12 amino acids. Per the germline V gene, CDR1 is SGHDN and CDR2 is FVKESK. The germline V and J ends were trimmed by 2 bases and 9 bases, with 8 bases remaining between them. In DNA form, the CDR3 reads TGTGCCAGCAGCCAATCCCGGTCTGAGCAGTTCTTC. It translates to CASSQSRSEQFF.